This T cell receptor beta chain derives from a study of cytomegalovirus exposure and HLA in healthy donors (dated by TCRdb to 2016 to 2017). Broadly, across the study: According to an earlier analysis of a few hundred of the donors, 150 million to 200 million T cells yielded 120 million or so unique TCR beta sequences and 276 Gb of sequence data. Rather than drawing on any new phenotypic data, the later analysis identified candidate immune exposures from TCR beta sequences and the way those sequences occurred across donors. Of the 300 to 400 genotyped donors, approximately 82% fell in the genetic ancestry cluster associated with self-reported Caucasian donors. HLA typing included class I and class II loci at four-digit resolution. The study used immunosequencing to profile the T cell repertoires of some 600 subjects and linked those repertoires to cytomegalovirus serostatus. The study combined high-throughput TCR immunosequencing, statistical association of individual TCRs with disease status, and machine learning to predict cytomegalovirus infection status. An early release that covered about 600 HLA-typed donors contained approximately 300 gigabases of sequencing data and 70 million to 100 million unique TCR sequences. A later genetic analysis took genome-wide SNP genotypes for about three fifths of the roughly 670 donors and used that subset as a discovery cohort. An earlier analysis of 500 to 650 of the donors applied high-throughput TCR beta sequencing to assess whether each TCR beta V gene segment acted as functional or pseudogenic. The study aimed to test whether cataloging public T cell receptors could reveal signatures of past pathogen exposure. In a later analysis, previously published TCR beta repertoires from roughly 710 donors were re-analyzed and high-resolution HLA genotyping was added so that TCR occurrence patterns could be studied. About five DR-DQ haplotypes were handled as single units for association and clustering, since linkage in the cohort was strong. Donor age, sex, ethnicity and CMV serostatus were compiled alongside the repertoire data. All discovery cohort repertoires had been generated on a single sequencing platform. Along with the roughly 610-subject first cohort, a separate validation cohort of over 90 different subjects was used. On average, 235,054 unique TCR beta nucleotide sequences were sequenced per donor among 398 genotyped donors of the cohort, with roughly 20% of those sequences being non-productive. The number of donors typed differed by locus, with 629-630 for A, B, C, DRB1 and DQB1, about 500 for DQA1, 606 for DPA1, and some 470 for DPB1. The paper's findings and limits, for the study overall: Correlated functional status among segregating V segments might reflect linkage disequilibrium, but an unknown experimental factor could not be ruled out. The study listed 150 to 200 TCR beta chains as associated with cytomegalovirus. Some IMGT-functional V segments, including TRBV6-2 and TRBV6-3, could not be distinguished by the 87-base-pair reads and were therefore excluded. According to the authors, the approach could potentially be generalized to other disease states and immunological phenotypes. A further reported finding was that TCR beta sequences accurately predicted the HLA-A and HLA-B alleles for most subjects in the first cohort. Most TCR sequences were seen in very few donors, while some public TCRs were found in many individuals. Compared with equally common non-associated chains, HLA-associated TCR beta chains in a later analysis were more clonally expanded and had lower generation probabilities. The presence/absence analyses assumed that sequencing depth was roughly uniform across donors, and that assumption may not be true. Compared with the roughly 720-donor mean, donors in an Asian-associated ancestry cluster had fewer N-insertions in productive TCRs, according to a later genetic analysis. Most CMV-associated TCR beta chains appeared to be HLA-restricted in a later analysis, and the HLA associations seemed to be driven largely by CMV exposure. Assigning TCR associations to individual alleles was difficult when HLA alleles, especially DR and DQ, strongly co-occurred. A group of highly shared sequence variants was considered likely to be a technical artifact of the sequencing pipeline. Broadly in line with IMGT annotations, most TCR beta V segments showed up in productive rearrangements about 87% or about 30% of the time in an earlier analysis of around 550 of the donors. A later analysis associated 15,000 to 20,000 TCR beta sequences with specific HLA alleles at a false discovery rate of 0.05. According to a later analysis, TCR association rates differed among HLA loci, with DRB1 alleles showing the most associated TCRs and HLA-C alleles showing the fewest. Several of the top co-occurrence clusters appeared to be linked to parvovirus B19, influenza, CMV and Epstein-Barr virus, according to a later analysis. Immune exposure information for the cohort was limited to CMV serostatus. Around 16 rarely observed V segments, including chromosome 9 orphons, were excluded from the earlier analysis of a few hundred of the donors because counts were too low. In vitro tests confirmed that three of the cytomegalovirus-associated TCR beta chains recognize cytomegalovirus antigens. The classifier was reported to diagnose cytomegalovirus status with high specificity and sensitivity in both the original and validation cohorts. Only TCR beta chains were sequenced in this cohort, and the absence of alpha or paired-chain data limited detectable features. V-gene and J-gene trimming of TCR beta chains was associated with a missense DCLRE1C variant in a later genetic analysis, and the association was replicated in an independent cohort. Because some donors lacked HLA typing at each locus, the association tests relied only on the typed subset.

This clone came up a few times. There is no known antigen for this receptor. No quality values exist for individual bases; no much larger clone is one base distant. From a lookup of the germline V gene, CDR1 and CDR2 are SGHAT and FQNNGV. V is cut by 0 bases and J by 5 bases, and the space between the germline ends is 4 bases. The CDR3 spans 12 residues, from the cysteine through the phenylalanine. Only the CDR3 DNA stays, 36 bases, in frame from base 1. In total, over 600 healthy bone marrow donors made up the cohort. At the time of sampling, every cohort member was nominally healthy, though immune exposures that went unrecorded were likely present. The donor was CMV seronegative and was included in the group of around 320 seronegative cohort members. Every donor gave a peripheral blood sample, and the peripheral blood mononuclear cells from that sample were used for TCR beta sequencing. Genomic DNA was extracted from the blood cell samples with the Qiagen DNeasy Blood Extraction Kit.

The library was produced with the immunoSEQ multiplex PCR assay. A mixture of 60 forward primers for TCR Vbeta segments and 13 reverse primers for TCR Jbeta segments was used in the multiplex PCR. The CDR3 region of rearranged TCR beta genes was amplified from genomic DNA with a multiplex PCR assay. Amplified TCR beta libraries were sequenced as 87-base-pair reads on the Illumina HiSeq System. The paper's processing steps were these. A later analysis tallied 75 million to 95 million unique TCR beta chains across the 640 or so repertoires, and about 12 million of those chains were shared by two or more donors. Raw reads were error-corrected and collapsed into unique sequences by a nearest-neighbor algorithm in which closely related sequences were merged to remove PCR and sequencing errors. CDR3 sequences were aligned to IMGT reference sequences to assign V, D and J gene segments. Each retained sequence needed at least a six-nucleotide match to both a V gene segment and a J gene segment. Rearrangements were called productive when the CDR3 lacked stop codons and stayed in frame with V and J; all others were non-productive. CDR3 was defined by IMGT convention, running from the second conserved V-encoded cysteine to the conserved J-encoded phenylalanine. In an earlier analysis of approximately 590 of the donors, sequences lacking an unambiguous match to a single V gene segment were excluded. An earlier analysis of fewer than 650 of the donors classified V segments as functional when productive rearrangements were above 56.7% and as segregating when the standard deviation between donors was above 5%. A statistical classification framework was developed to diagnose cytomegalovirus status using the catalog of TCR beta chain sequences. V and J gene assignment, in a later analysis, came from comparing TCR nucleotide sequences with IMGT/GENE-DB human TR gene sequences. Using the TCRdist pipeline, a later analysis assigned CDR3 sequences along with most-parsimonious VDJ recombination scenarios. In a later analysis, each TCR beta chain was defined by its CDR3 amino acid sequence together with its V-gene family, and reads without a unique V-gene family were excluded. A later analysis removed 592 highly shared, low-generation-probability nucleotide sequences to deal with suspected cross-contamination and a sequencing artifact. In a later analysis, a clonal expansion index was calculated for each public chain from normalized within-repertoire ranks of inferred template counts. In a later analysis, generation probabilities were computed using a VDJ recombination model fitted to out-of-frame rearrangements, and the results were checked against IGoR. A later analysis scored TCR-TCR, TCR-HLA and TCR-CMV co-occurrence with hypergeometric tests, applying a repertoire-size bias correction to TCR pairs. False discovery rates were estimated in a later analysis by permuting HLA or CMV assignments 20 times. In a later analysis, co-occurring TCRs were grouped using DBSCAN, with TCRdist sequence similarity added in when clustering inside HLA-allele-positive subsets. Co-occurrence clustering excluded repertoires with fewer than 30,000 or more than 120,000 public chains, plus five with anomalous nucleotide sharing. The source is immuneACCESS, and TCRdb retained only in-frame sequences with V and J called. Part of the clones is not carried over; for the studies checked, unresolved V genes explain less than half of this, and the remainder is unexplained. V, J and clone size derive from that table, while D and trimming were established from the DNA sequence. For this sample the table gives some 120,000 clones, of which roughly 9.9% were detected only once. Jointly, the top ten make up 3% to 3.5% of the sample.

The receptor chain draws on TRBV11-2 and TRBJ2-5, with no confident D gene call. Sequencing used PBMCs. The origin of this receptor is a man in his thirties or forties in good health and CMV-seronegative. The DNA sequence is TGTGCCAGCAGCTTAGATCTGGAGACCCAGTACTTC. Its product reads: CASSLDLETQYF.